The 27 T cell receptor beta chains below were found in one sample sequenced in a study of early T cells in non-severe SARS-CoV-2 infection. TCRdb re-called the 5' RACE reads through MiXCR, storing one row per CDR3 protein. The table has fewer than 130,000 distinct CDR3 sequences, around 12% seen once; the top ten hold around 4%. Here the sequenced sample was whole blood, taken at baseline. Receptor source: an adult who was a healthcare worker with PCR-confirmed SARS-CoV-2 infection or an uninfected control (not recorded which).

The V and J genes are TRBV6-1 and TRBJ1-1; D perhaps matches TRBD1 (6 bases). The CDR3 extends over 13 amino acids. V was trimmed by 8 bases and J by 3 bases, leaving 13 bases between them. Germline V gives CDR1 MNHNS, CDR2 SASEGT. CDR3 nucleotides: TGTGCCAGCCTACAGGGTATCCACACTGAAGCTTTCTTT. Amino acid sequence: CASLQGIHTEAFF.

This clonotype has a count of ten or more. The chain recombines TRBV4-1 with TRBJ1-1; D is possibly TRBD1 (5 bases). Trimming removed 4 bases at V and 6 bases at J, with 21 bases between. The CDR3 is 16 residues long. CDR1 is MGHRA, CDR2 YSYEKL, per germline. CDR3 amino acids: CASSLQMGVSFAEAFF. The CDR3 coding sequence is TGCGCCAGCAGCCTACAGATGGGGGTTTCTTTCGCTGAAGCTTTCTTT.

This clonotype was observed at least ten times. V usage is TRBV6-6 and J usage is TRBJ2-7, with D tentatively TRBD2 (6 bases). The CDR3 consists of 17 residues. Germline values: CDR1 MNHNY, CDR2 SVGAGI (reference sequence). The V end was cut by 2 bases, the J end by 2 bases, with 19 bases between. CDR3 DNA sequence: TGTGCCAGCAGTTACCCTCCCATCGGGGGTGCGACCTACGAGCAGTACTTC. Its translation is CASSYPPIGGATYEQYF.

In its sample, this clonotype was seen a few times. The chain uses TRBV29-1 and TRBJ1-1, with a possible D match to TRBD1 (5 bases). Germline V CDR1 and CDR2: SQVTM, ANQGSEA. CDR3 length equals 11 residues. CDR3 sequence reads: CTTRANTEAFF. DNA for the CDR3: TGCACCACCAGGGCGAACACTGAAGCTTTCTTT.

This sequence joins TRBV5-1 and TRBJ2-5; 7 bases are shared with TRBD2. J was trimmed by 3 bases and V by 4 bases; bases with no gene match: 9. The CDR3 extends over 15 amino acids. Germline-derived CDR1 and CDR2 are SGHRS and YFSETQ. The CDR3 DNA sequence: TGCGCCAGCAGCCCGGATAGCGGGTCAAAAGAGACCCAGTACTTC. Protein product: CASSPDSGSKETQYF.

V usage is TRBV2 and J usage is TRBJ1-2, with TRBD1 as a possible D gene (5 bases). The germline V and J ends were trimmed by 2 bases and 8 bases, with 21 bases remaining between them. The CDR3 spans 16 residues. The germline V gene has CDR1 SNHLY and CDR2 FYNNEI. The DNA for the CDR3 is TGTGCCAGCAGTGAATGGCCCGCCTCACGAGGGGAAGGCTACACCTTC. Residues: CASSEWPASRGEGYTF.

This clonotype was counted between two and nine times. A much bigger clone sits one base away, suggesting this may be a read error. The chain links TRBV10-2 to TRBJ2-3; D is uncertain. Per the germline V gene, CDR1 is WSHSY and CDR2 is SAAADI. This CDR3 contains 13 residues. Trimming left V 2 bases short and J 5 bases short, with 8 bases between. This CDR3 reads CASSEQGIDTQYF. The CDR3 coding sequence is TGCGCCAGCAGTGAGCAAGGCATAGATACGCAGTATTTT.

In its sample, this clonotype was seen a few times. This sequence joins TRBV10-3 and TRBJ2-3; 13 nucleotides agree with TRBD2. The germline CDR1 and CDR2 sequences are ENHRY and SYGVKD. The CDR3 runs to 16 residues. After removal of 2 bases from V and 5 bases from J, the junction contained 4 bases not matched to a gene. CDR3 DNA sequence: TGTGCCATCAGTGAGCGGACTAGCGGGAGCGGAGATACGCAGTATTTT. It specifies CAISERTSGSGDTQYF.

The V gene is TRBV12-3 or TRBV12-4, the J gene TRBJ2-7; 7 bases match TRBD2. V was clipped by 6 bases and J by 7 bases; unmatched bases: 9. The CDR3 loop spans 13 amino acids. CDR3 residues: CASSSPYSGEQYF. The CDR3 DNA is TGTGCCAGCAGCTCACCTTATAGCGGGGAGCAGTACTTC.

The chain uses TRBV10-3 and TRBJ2-7; 7 bases agree with TRBD1. CDR1 and CDR2 (germline): ENHRY, SYGVKD. The length of the CDR3 is 12 residues. V lost 4 bases, J lost 4 bases, and 1 base stayed unmatched. In DNA, the CDR3 is TGTGCCATCAGTGGACAGGGTTACGAGCAGTACTTC. It encodes CAISGQGYEQYF.

CDR3 loop: CASSGGTFPGNTIYF. The DNA for the CDR3 is TGTGCCAGCAGCGGCGGGACATTCCCTGGAAACACCATATATTTT. This chain links TRBV6-1 with TRBJ1-3; D possibly corresponds to TRBD1 (6 bases). The CDR3 runs to 15 residues. CDR1 and CDR2 from the germline V gene are MNHNS and SASEGT. Trimming removed 6 bases from V and 2 bases from J, with 14 bases in between.

This clonotype was seen only a few times. Mismatch with germline at one junction end may stem from a read error. V is TRBV7-7 and J is TRBJ2-5; D call uncertain. CDR3 size: 14 residues. In germline, CDR1 is SSHAT, CDR2 FNYEAQ (reference sequence). The CDR3 coding sequence is TGTGCTAGCAGCTTAGTAGGCAGGCAAGAGACCCAGTACTTC. Residues: CASSLVGRQETQYF.

There are many counts of this clonotype. This rearrangement joins TRBV5-1 to TRBJ1-4, with D perhaps TRBD1 (5 bases). The CDR3 contains 15 residues. Germline CDR1 and CDR2: SGHRS and YFSETQ. Trimming shortened V by 0 bases and J by 8 bases, and 14 bases separated the two germline ends. The CDR3 DNA sequence: TGCGCCAGCAGCTTGGCCGGGGCATGGGACGAAAAACTGTTTTTT. Translation: CASSLAGAWDEKLFF.

This clonotype appeared many times. This rearrangement joins TRBV2 to TRBJ1-1; 8 bases line up with TRBD1. With 4 bases clipped from V and 0 bases from J, the junction kept 4 bases outside the gene matches. In germline, CDR1 is SNHLY, CDR2 FYNNEI. The CDR3 consists of 15 residues. In DNA, the CDR3 is TGTGCCAGCAGTGCCCAGGGACAGGTGAACACTGAAGCTTTCTTT. Protein product: CASSAQGQVNTEAFF. Full variable domain (rest looked up from reference TRBV2 and TRBJ1-1): EPEVTQTPSHQVTQMGQEVILRCVPISNHLYFYWYRQILGQKVEFLVSFYNNEISEKSEIFDDQFSVERPDGSNFTLKIRSTKLEDSAMYFCASSAQGQVNTEAFFGQGTRLTVV.

This clonotype has a handful of counts. The chain carries TRBV7-6 and TRBJ2-1; a possible D gene is TRBD2 (6 bases). The V end was cut by 4 bases, the J end by 5 bases, with 9 bases between. CDR3 length equals 13 residues. Germline-derived CDR1 and CDR2 are SGHVS and FNYEAQ. The CDR3 nucleotides read TGTGCCAGCAGCTCGGGACTCCACAATGAGCAGTTCTTC. It specifies CASSSGLHNEQFF.

This chain connects TRBV7-6 to TRBJ1-1, with a tentative D call TRBD1 (5 bases). This CDR3 contains 14 residues. Trimming removed 1 base at V and 5 bases at J, with 11 bases between. Per the germline V gene, CDR1 is SGHVS and CDR2 is FNYEAQ. The CDR3 nucleotides read TGTGCCAGCAGCTTAGGGGGGAAATGGACTGAAGCTTTCTTT. Translated, it gives CASSLGGKWTEAFF.

V gene TRBV28 combines with J gene TRBJ2-5; weak D call: TRBD1 (6 bases). V was pared by 6 bases and J by 5 bases, with 16 bases between. There are 14 residues in the CDR3. Germline V CDR1 and CDR2: MDHEN, SYDVKM. The CDR3 DNA reads as TGTGCCAGCAGGGGGGCGGAGGCGCGCGAGACCCAGTACTTC. This encodes CASRGAEARETQYF.

In this sample, this clonotype turned up many times. The V gene is TRBV7-9, the J gene TRBJ2-1; tentative D call: TRBD2 (6 bases). The CDR3 runs to 15 residues. V lost 5 bases and J lost 0, with 11 bases in between. CDR1 and CDR2 from the germline V gene are SEHNR and FQNEAQ (reference sequence). CDR3 residues: CASSPPGGSYNEQFF. The DNA of the CDR3 is TGTGCCAGCAGCCCACCCGGGGGCTCCTACAATGAGCAGTTCTTC.

The rearrangement uses TRBV7-8 and TRBJ1-5; D gene unclear. Trimming shortened V by 4 bases and J by 0 bases, and 7 bases separated the two germline ends. Per germline, CDR1 SGHVS and CDR2 FQNEAQ. The length of the CDR3 is 14 residues. The CDR3 loop reads CASSSAASNQPQHF. The CDR3, as DNA: TGTGCCAGCAGCTCGGCAGCTAGCAATCAGCCCCAGCATTTT.

This clonotype has ten or more counts. V is TRBV7-6 and J is TRBJ1-1; the D gene is possibly TRBD1 (5 bases). CDR3 length equals 14 residues. V dropped 0 bases and J dropped 4 bases, with 9 bases sitting between them. Per germline, CDR1 SGHVS and CDR2 FNYEAQ. DNA for the CDR3: TGTGCCAGCAGCTTAGCTGGTGGGGGCACTGAAGCTTTCTTT. Translating gives CASSLAGGGTEAFF.

This clonotype was observed at least ten times. The chain uses TRBV20-1 and TRBJ1-1, with 8 bases matching TRBD1. In germline, CDR1 is DFQATT, CDR2 SNEGSKA (reference sequence). The CDR3 runs 15 residues. V lost 0 bases, J lost 4 bases, and 7 bases stayed unmatched. CDR3 sequence: CSARDSGRGLTEAFF. CDR3 sequence (DNA): TGCAGTGCTAGAGATAGCGGCAGGGGGCTCACTGAAGCTTTCTTT.

Ten or more counts support this clonotype. This chain joins TRBV7-2 and TRBJ2-1; maybe TRBD2 (7 bases). The CDR3 loop spans 15 amino acids. Germline loops: CDR1 SGHTA, CDR2 FQGNSA. Trimming cost V 1 base and J 8 bases, with 15 bases left between them. The CDR3 nucleotides read TGTGCCAGCAGCTTAGAATACGGGGGGCTCTATGAGCAGTTCTTC. This sequence encodes CASSLEYGGLYEQFF.

This clonotype has a count of ten or more. This chain uses TRBV11-2 with TRBJ2-1, with TRBD2 identical over 11 bases. This CDR3 is 17 amino acids long. Trimming removed 3 bases from V and 4 bases from J; junction bases left unmatched: 8. Germline V lookup: CDR1 SGHAT, CDR2 FQNNGV. This CDR3 reads CASSLVLAGGLYNEQFF. CDR3 sequence (DNA): TGTGCCAGCAGCTTGGTTCTAGCGGGAGGTCTTTACAATGAGCAGTTCTTC.

The chain recombines TRBV19 with TRBJ1-2, with D perhaps TRBD1 (6 bases). The CDR3 totals 13 residues. V shed 5 bases and J shed 8 bases, with 15 bases lying between them. Germline CDR1 reads LNHDA; CDR2 reads SQIVND (reference sequence). CDR3: CASSSDRFIGYTF. The CDR3 DNA is TGTGCCAGTAGTTCCGACAGGTTTATCGGCTACACCTTC.

The chain is built from TRBV6-6 and TRBJ2-7; 7 bases fit TRBD1. Germline CDR1 and CDR2: MNHNY and SVGAGI (reference sequence). The CDR3 totals 14 residues. Unmatched junction bases numbered 6, after V lost 7 bases and J lost 0 bases. This chain's CDR3 is CASTFRGSSYEQYF. Written as DNA, the CDR3 is TGTGCCAGCACCTTCAGGGGGTCCTCCTACGAGCAGTACTTC.

This clonotype was detected a few times. The chain has TRBV12-3 or TRBV12-4 and TRBJ2-7; D might be TRBD2 (5 bases). The CDR3 contains 15 residues. The V and J ends lost 2 bases and 4 bases respectively, with 15 bases between them. In DNA form, the CDR3 reads TGTGCCAGCAGTTTAAGGGAGAAGGCCCCTTACGAGCAGTACTTC. Protein product: CASSLREKAPYEQYF.

This sequence joins TRBV7-9 and TRBJ1-5; D is undetermined. This CDR3 is built from 12 residues. Per germline, CDR1 SEHNR and CDR2 FQNEAQ (reference sequence). V was trimmed by 8 bases and J by 0 bases, leaving 5 bases between them. The CDR3 sequence: CASRHSNQPQHF. The CDR3 DNA sequence: TGTGCCAGCCGTCATAGCAATCAGCCCCAGCATTTT.